Following are 28 T cell receptor beta chains from one sample sequenced in a study of blood T cell repertoires in COVID-19. Measured with immunoSEQ multiplex PCR; TCRdb has only the in-frame clones, and not every one. The sample has 200,000 to 300,000 clones, about nine tenths seen once. Sequencing input: peripheral blood. The receptors derive from a woman aged 40 to 50 with acute or convalescent COVID-19.

As for this clone: Other DNA sequences in this specimen translate into the identical CDR3. V and J are TRBV7-3 and TRBJ1-1, with a weak D call TRBD1 (5 bases). The germline V and J ends were trimmed by 2 bases and 3 bases, with 7 bases remaining between them. Germline V lookup: CDR1 SGHTA, CDR2 FQGTGA. CDR3 size: 13 residues. CDR3 residues: CASSLGGDTEAFF. The CDR3 nucleotides are TGTGCCAGCAGCTTAGGGGGGGACACTGAAGCTTTCTTT.

The CDR3 region is CASSQVSGTIYF. The CDR3 region has the DNA TGTGCCAGCAGCCAAGTTTCAGGGACCATATATTTT. The chain employs TRBV14 and TRBJ1-3; possible D gene TRBD1, 5 bases. V lost 1 base, J lost 10 bases, and 8 bases lay in between. Germline V gene lookup returns CDR1 SGHDN and CDR2 FVKESK. CDR3 size: 12 residues.

The CDR3 spells CASSQPGQGAIGYTF. The CDR3 nucleotides read TGTGCCAGCAGTCAGCCGGGACAGGGGGCGATTGGCTACACCTTC. The V gene is TRBV6-5, the J gene TRBJ1-2; 12 bases map to TRBD1. V was clipped by 5 bases and J by 7 bases; unmatched bases: 8. Germline CDR1 MNHEY, CDR2 SVGAGI. This CDR3 comprises 15 residues.

This chain connects TRBV18 to TRBJ1-1, with D possibly being TRBD1 (5 bases). The CDR3 covers 14 residues. V was cut by 1 base and J by 2 bases, with 8 bases left in between. Germline V gene data show CDR1 as KGHSH and CDR2 as LQKENI. CDR3 bases: TGTGCCAGCTCACCACAGGGGCATAACACTGAAGCTTTCTTT. This gives the protein CASSPQGHNTEAFF.

Worth noting for this clone: Here the CDR3 omits its conserved ending phenylalanine or tryptophan, so a read error is the likely source. Because the CDR3's place on the DNA is in doubt, the DNA is left out and the CDR3 is given as listed by TCRdb. The chain is built from TRBV25-1 and TRBJ1-4; the table's D call, TRBD1, has no DNA check behind it. CDR1 is MGHDK and CDR2 is SYGVNS in the germline V gene. From its first to its last residue, the CDR3 has 11 amino acids. This CDR3 is CASSDEDSLDV.

The chain uses TRBV30 and TRBJ1-1; 9 positions agree with TRBD1. The CDR3 covers 13 residues. The V segment lost 7 bases and the J segment 4 bases; nucleotides outside the gene matches: 7. The germline V gene has CDR1 GTSNPN and CDR2 SVGIG (reference sequence). The CDR3 sequence is CALNNRGLTEAFF. CDR3 in DNA: TGTGCCTTGAATAACAGGGGGCTCACTGAAGCTTTCTTT.

The rearrangement joins TRBV4-1 to TRBJ1-2, with 8 bases lining up with TRBD1. Germline CDR1 and CDR2: MGHRA and YSYEKL. Germline trimming cut 0 bases from V and 3 bases from J; bases unmatched to any gene: 6. The CDR3 length is 16 residues. CDR3 loop: CASSQEKLTGDYGYTF. The CDR3 DNA sequence: TGCGCCAGCAGCCAAGAAAAATTGACAGGGGACTATGGCTACACCTTC.

The chain uses TRBV7-9 and TRBJ1-3; D remains ambiguous. The germline CDR1 and CDR2 sequences are SEHNR and FQNEAQ (reference sequence). This CDR3 has 14 amino acids. The CDR3 nucleotides are TGTGCTACCCCCGAGGAGGACGGGGGAAACACCATATATTTT. Its protein product is CATPEEDGGNTIYF. The full variable domain, with the rest looked up from reference TRBV7-9 and TRBJ1-3, is DTGVSQNPRHKITKRGQNVTFRCDPISEHNRLYWYRQTLGQGPEFLTYFQNEAQLEKSRLLSDRFSAERPKGSFSTLEIQRTEQGDSAMYLCATPEEDGGNTIYFGEGSWLTVV.

In its sample, this clone was seen once. This chain joins TRBV6-5 and TRBJ2-7; D gene ambiguous. This CDR3 region has 13 residues. CDR1 is MNHEY and CDR2 is SVGAGI in the germline V gene. The V end was cut by 6 bases, the J end by 2 bases, with 11 bases between. CDR3 in amino acids: CASSLVRTYEQYV. The CDR3 bases are TGTGCCAGCAGCCTCGTCAGAACCTACGAGCAGTACGTC.

The chain carries TRBV5-1 and TRBJ2-5; 7 bases map to TRBD1. The germline V gene encodes CDR1 SGHRS and CDR2 YFSETQ. The V gene end was trimmed by 6 bases and the J gene end by 5 bases; junction bases not matched to a gene: 10. The CDR3 has 14 residues. The CDR3 region has the DNA TGCGCCAGCACAGAGACAGGGAGTGGGGAGACCCAGTACTTC. This codes for CASTETGSGETQYF. Full variable domain (remainder filled in from reference TRBV5-1 and TRBJ2-5): KAGVTQTPRYLIKTRGQQVTLSCSPISGHRSVSWYQQTPGQGLQFLFEYFSETQRNKGNFPGRFSGRQFSNSRSEMNVSTLELGDSALYLCASTETGSGETQYFGPGTRLLVL.

This clone has only one observation. This chain uses TRBV5-4 with TRBJ2-5, with TRBD2 matching 9 bases. The V and J ends lost 1 base and 5 bases, in that order; junction bases with no gene match: 9. The CDR3 spans 16 residues. Germline V gene lookup returns CDR1 SGHNT and CDR2 YYREEE (reference sequence). In DNA form, the CDR3 reads TGTGCCAGCAGCTTGAGGCGGGGGGGCCAATGGGAGACCCAGTACTTC. Its protein is CASSLRRGGQWETQYF.

This clone was seen once. The V and J genes are TRBV4-1 and TRBJ1-1; tentative D call: TRBD1 (5 bases). Germline V gene data show CDR1 as MGHRA and CDR2 as YSYEKL. The CDR3 length is 15 residues. V was trimmed by 2 bases and J by 3 bases, leaving 13 bases between them. CDR3 amino acids: CASSQFGRADTEAFF. CDR3 in DNA: TGCGCCAGCAGCCAATTCGGCAGGGCCGACACTGAAGCTTTCTTT.

This clone has only one observation. CDR3 sequence reads: CASSQVLHLYGYTF. CDR3 nucleotides: TGCGCCAGCAGCCAAGTCTTACACCTCTATGGCTACACCTTC. The V call is TRBV4-1, the J call TRBJ1-2; D gene unclear. Trimming left V 1 base short and J 4 bases short, with 10 bases between. Germline V lookup: CDR1 MGHRA, CDR2 YSYEKL. The CDR3 length is 14 residues.

V usage is TRBV24-1 and J usage is TRBJ1-1; D is unresolved. The V gene lost 0 bases and the J gene lost 11 bases, with 12 bases spanning the gap. The germline CDR1 and CDR2 sequences are KGHDR and SFDVKD. The CDR3 has 13 amino acids. For the CDR3, the DNA is TGTGCCACCAGTGATTTGTCGGGGAATCGCGCTTTCTTT. It codes for CATSDLSGNRAFF.

The CDR3 here is CSARSQETQYF. The CDR3 DNA follows: TGCAGTGCTAGGTCTCAAGAGACCCAGTACTTC. The gene calls are TRBV20-1 and TRBJ2-5; D is uncertain. Germline V gene data show CDR1 as DFQATT and CDR2 as SNEGSKA (reference sequence). V was shortened by 3 bases and J by 2 bases, with 4 bases between the two germline ends. The CDR3 length is 11 residues.

V usage is TRBV2 and J usage is TRBJ1-1, with D possibly TRBD1 on 5 matching bases. V shed 4 bases and J shed 0 bases, with 21 bases lying between them. Germline V lookup: CDR1 SNHLY, CDR2 FYNNEI. This CDR3 is 18 amino acids long. CDR3 in amino acids: CASSGPVLGVEMNTEAFF. In nucleotides, the CDR3 is TGTGCCAGCAGTGGTCCGGTTCTAGGGGTCGAAATGAACACTGAAGCTTTCTTT.

V and J are TRBV5-8 and TRBJ1-5; D unresolved. This CDR3 is 13 amino acids long. Germline CDR1 SGHTS, CDR2 YDEGEE. V was trimmed by 2 bases and J by 4 bases, leaving 7 bases between them. In DNA, the CDR3 is TGTGCCAGCAGCTTTGGCCTTAATCAGCCCCAGCATTTT. Translation gives CASSFGLNQPQHF.

V and J are TRBV19 and TRBJ1-5; TRBD1 aligns across 9 bases. In germline, CDR1 is LNHDA, CDR2 SQIVND (reference sequence). CDR3 length: 16 residues. V trimming: 6 bases; J trimming: 9 bases; junction bases outside the gene matches: 15. CDR3 protein: CASSSLRDRVGRPQHF. CDR3 bases: TGTGCCAGTAGCTCGCTGAGGGACAGGGTTGGTCGGCCCCAGCATTTT. Full variable domain (missing parts from reference TRBV19 and TRBJ1-5): DGGITQSPKYLFRKEGQNVTLSCEQNLNHDAMYWYRQDPGQGLRLIYYSQIVNDFQKGDIAEGYSVSREKKESFPLTVTSAQKNPTAFYLCASSSLRDRVGRPQHFGDGTRLSIL.

The chain combines TRBV5-1 with TRBJ2-7, with D perhaps TRBD1 (6 bases). V lost 4 bases, J lost 7 bases, and 24 bases lay in between. Germline lookup yields CDR1 SGHRS and CDR2 YFSETQ. CDR3 length equals 16 residues. The CDR3 nucleotides read TGCGCCAGCAGCCCCCGAGGGGGTTTGGACGGCGGGGAGCAGTACGTC. This codes for CASSPRGGLDGGEQYV.

The chain couples TRBV11-2 to TRBJ1-5; 8 positions agree with TRBD1. V was pared by 3 bases and J by 6 bases, with 7 bases of the junction left unmatched. Germline V gene lookup returns CDR1 SGHAT and CDR2 FQNNGV. The CDR3 length is 15 residues. The DNA for the CDR3 is TGTGCCAGCAGCTTTCAGGGGGCGCCGAGTCAGCCCCAGCATTTT. It translates to CASSFQGAPSQPQHF.

The chain joins TRBV10-3 to TRBJ2-3, with 7 positions matching TRBD1. V shed 10 bases and J 4 bases; nucleotides not matched to a gene: 14. There are 15 residues in the CDR3. Looked up from germline, CDR1 is ENHRY and CDR2 is SYGVKD. Here the CDR3 reads CATRELTGAADTQYF. CDR3 coding DNA: TGTGCCACCAGAGAGTTAACAGGGGCGGCAGATACGCAGTATTTT.

The V gene is TRBV4-1, the J gene TRBJ1-2; TRBD1 might be the D (5 bases). The CDR3 consists of 14 residues. CDR1 and CDR2 (germline): MGHRA, YSYEKL. V lost 4 bases and J 4 bases, leaving 13 bases between the germline ends. CDR3 loop: CASSPGAGIYGYTF. CDR3 DNA: TGCGCCAGCAGCCCCGGGGCGGGAATCTATGGCTACACCTTC.

This chain uses TRBV7-8 with TRBJ1-5; D is possibly TRBD1 (5 bases). Germline-derived CDR1 and CDR2 are SGHVS and FQNEAQ. The V and J ends lost 1 base and 1 base respectively, with 8 bases between them. The CDR3 totals 15 residues. CDR3 loop: CASSLERGSNQPQHF. Written as DNA, the CDR3 is TGTGCCAGCAGCTTAGAGCGGGGGAGCAATCAGCCCCAGCATTTT.

The chain joins TRBV24-1 to TRBJ2-1; TRBD2 aligns across 15 bases. The CDR3 is 20 amino acids. The germline gives CDR1 KGHDR, CDR2 SFDVKD. Germline trimming cut 4 bases from V and 0 bases from J; bases unmatched to any gene: 9. As DNA, the CDR3 is TGTGCCACCAGTGACCCCGGACTAGCGGGGGGGGGAAGCTCCTACAATGAGCAGTTCTTC. This gives the protein CATSDPGLAGGGSSYNEQFF.

The V call is TRBV27, the J call TRBJ2-3; tentatively, D is TRBD1 (6 bases). Trimming removed 6 bases from V and 2 bases from J, with 21 bases in between. Germline V gives CDR1 MNHEY, CDR2 SMNVEV (reference sequence). The CDR3 length is 17 residues. The CDR3 loop is CASRTRGSYSNTDTQYF. CDR3 DNA sequence: TGTGCCAGCAGGACCAGGGGCTCCTACTCTAACACAGATACGCAGTATTTT.

DNA for the CDR3: TGCAGTGCTAGTGACGGGGGGACTAGTAGCACAGATACGCAGTATTTT. This encodes CSASDGGTSSTDTQYF. This chain connects TRBV20-1 to TRBJ2-3; 8 positions agree with TRBD2. The CDR3 sequence is 16 residues long. The germline V gene encodes CDR1 DFQATT and CDR2 SNEGSKA (reference sequence). J lost 0 bases, V lost 3 bases, and 8 bases had no gene match.

V usage is TRBV21-1 and J usage is TRBJ2-3; no check of the table's D call, TRBD2, against the DNA was made. TRBV21-1 has pseudogene status. The length of the CDR3 is 21 residues. CDR3 residues: CASSKASSVEGGRDSTDTQYF. The CDR3 nucleotides read TGTGCCAGCAGCAAAGCTTCCTCGGTGGAGGGGGGGAGAGATAGCACAGATACGCAGTATTTT.

DNA of the CDR3: TGTGCCAGCAGCGCCCATGGGGGGGGAATAACTGAAGCTTTCTTT. It yields the protein CASSAHGGGITEAFF. The chain is built from TRBV9 and TRBJ1-1; D is perhaps TRBD1 (5 bases). This CDR3 has 15 amino acids. Germline V gene data show CDR1 as SGDLS and CDR2 as YYNGEE. V shed 3 bases and J shed 5 bases, with 17 bases lying between them.